A selection of T cell receptor beta chains follows, all from one sample in a study of T-cell reconstitution after alpha-beta-depleted transplantation in children. TCRdb ran MiXCR on the PCR reads and lists one entry per CDR3 protein. This sample has over 400,000 distinct CDR3 sequences; roughly 43% occur once, and the top ten carry approximately 25%. The starting material was PBMCs, obtained before TCRalphabeta/CD19-depleted stem cell transplant. All receptors come from a girl aged 2-10 years with aplastic anemia, due to receive a stem cell transplant. Both conserved end residues are part of each CDR3. A D gene is named only where the DNA matches it firmly. Where a row states a size, it is once, few, many or the class of an expanded clone; other rows omit it.

abundance: NA; v_gene: TRBV6-2/TRBV6-3; j_gene: TRBJ2-1; d_gene: TRBD1; CDR3aa: CASSKDREYYNEQFF; CDR3nt: TGTGCCAGCAGTAAAGACAGGGAGTATTACAATGAGCAGTTCTTC
abundance: few; v_gene: TRBV6-5; j_gene: TRBJ1-2; d_gene: TRBD1; CDR3aa: CASSWGQGRTGYTF; CDR3nt: TGTGCCAGCAGTTGGGGACAGGGACGAACTGGCTACACCTTC
abundance: NA; v_gene: TRBV5-4; j_gene: TRBJ1-4; d_gene: TRBD1; CDR3aa: CASSLTRTGANEKLFF; CDR3nt: TGTGCCAGCAGCTTGACGCGGACAGGGGCTAATGAAAAACTGTTTTTT
abundance: NA; v_gene: TRBV10-3; j_gene: TRBJ2-7; d_gene: NA; CDR3aa: CAIGEGVKNEQYF; CDR3nt: TGTGCCATCGGTGAGGGGGTGAAAAACGAGCAGTACTTC
abundance: few; v_gene: TRBV7-9; j_gene: TRBJ2-2; d_gene: NA; CDR3aa: CASSLSGADTGELFF; CDR3nt: TGTGCCAGCAGCTTGTCGGGGGCTGACACCGGGGAGCTGTTTTTT
abundance: NA; v_gene: TRBV12-3/TRBV12-4; j_gene: TRBJ2-5; d_gene: TRBD1; CDR3aa: CASRPGTGFETQYF; CDR3nt: TGTGCCAGCAGACCCGGGACAGGCTTCGAGACCCAGTACTTC
abundance: once; v_gene: TRBV10-3; j_gene: TRBJ2-7; d_gene: TRBD1; CDR3aa: CAVAGTGSSEQYF; CDR3nt: TGTGCCGTCGCCGGGACAGGGAGTTCCGAGCAGTACTTC
abundance: NA; v_gene: TRBV20-1; j_gene: TRBJ1-2; d_gene: NA; CDR3aa: CSATDRYYGYTF; CDR3nt: TGCAGTGCGACTGACAGATACTATGGCTACACCTTC
abundance: NA; v_gene: TRBV18; j_gene: TRBJ2-3; d_gene: NA; CDR3aa: CASSHGTADTQYF; CDR3nt: TGTGCCAGCTCGCATGGGACGGCAGATACGCAGTATTTT
abundance: many; v_gene: TRBV20-1; j_gene: TRBJ1-1; d_gene: NA; CDR3aa: CSARDGNRAVGTEAFF; CDR3nt: TGCAGTGCTAGAGACGGGAACAGGGCCGTGGGCACTGAAGCTTTCTTT
abundance: NA; v_gene: TRBV20-1; j_gene: TRBJ2-1; d_gene: TRBD1; CDR3aa: CSAREGADRRPHNEQFF; CDR3nt: TGCAGTGCTAGAGAGGGAGCGGACAGGAGGCCCCACAATGAGCAGTTCTTC
abundance: NA; v_gene: TRBV20-1; j_gene: TRBJ2-2; d_gene: NA; CDR3aa: CSASVGPNTGELFF; CDR3nt: TGCAGTGCTAGTGTTGGACCAAACACCGGGGAGCTGTTTTTT
abundance: NA; v_gene: TRBV5-1; j_gene: TRBJ2-3; d_gene: NA; CDR3aa: CASSLISGADTQYF; CDR3nt: TGCGCCAGCAGCTTGATATCCGGGGCAGATACGCAGTATTTT
abundance: once; v_gene: TRBV24-1; j_gene: TRBJ2-7; d_gene: TRBD1; CDR3aa: CATSGNEVDRGGYEQYF; CDR3nt: TGTGCCACCAGTGGAAATGAAGTGGACAGGGGCGGGTACGAGCAGTACTTC
abundance: NA; v_gene: TRBV10-3; j_gene: TRBJ2-5; d_gene: NA; CDR3aa: CAISGGGPALPETQYF; CDR3nt: TGTGCCATCAGTGGGGGGGGCCCCGCCCTCCCAGAGACCCAGTACTTC
abundance: many; v_gene: TRBV12-3/TRBV12-4; j_gene: TRBJ2-3; d_gene: TRBD2; CDR3aa: CASTSGTDTQYF; CDR3nt: TGTGCCAGCACTAGCGGGACGGATACGCAGTATTTT
abundance: NA; v_gene: TRBV7-9; j_gene: TRBJ2-5; d_gene: NA; CDR3aa: CASSFRDMAETQYF; CDR3nt: TGTGCCAGCAGCTTCAGGGACATGGCAGAGACCCAGTACTTC
abundance: many; v_gene: TRBV7-9; j_gene: TRBJ2-7; d_gene: NA; CDR3aa: CASSLENYEQYF; CDR3nt: TGTGCCAGCAGCTTAGAGAATTACGAGCAGTACTTC
abundance: few; v_gene: TRBV9; j_gene: TRBJ2-2; d_gene: TRBD2; CDR3aa: CASSLQTSGRGTGELFF; CDR3nt: TGTGCCAGCAGCTTACAGACTAGCGGGAGGGGAACCGGGGAGCTGTTTTTT
abundance: NA; v_gene: TRBV5-1; j_gene: TRBJ1-6; d_gene: NA; CDR3aa: CASSLGRDGSPLHF; CDR3nt: TGCGCCAGCAGCTTGGGCAGGGATGGGTCACCCCTCCACTTT
abundance: few; v_gene: TRBV29-1; j_gene: TRBJ1-2; d_gene: NA; CDR3aa: CSSQVGSGYTF; CDR3nt: TGCAGCTCCCAAGTAGGGTCCGGCTACACCTTC
abundance: NA; v_gene: TRBV3-1; j_gene: TRBJ1-3; d_gene: NA; CDR3aa: CASSQARVSGNTIYF; CDR3nt: TGTGCCAGCAGCCAAGCCCGAGTCTCTGGAAACACCATATATTTT
abundance: NA; v_gene: TRBV28; j_gene: TRBJ1-1; d_gene: TRBD1; CDR3aa: CASRKKAEGAAFF; CDR3nt: TGTGCCAGCAGAAAAAAGGCGGAGGGGGCGGCTTTCTTT